This TCR beta chain comes out of a study of cytomegalovirus exposure and HLA in healthy donors. Study-wide results and caveats: Across donors, most TCRs were seen rarely, yet some public ones were widespread.

Concerning this clone itself: Its antigen is as yet unknown.

Germline V gene data show CDR1 as MGHRA and CDR2 as YSYEKL. This CDR3 region has 15 residues. Trimming stripped 1 base from V and 1 base from J, with 10 bases between. Amplification used 60 Vbeta primers and 13 Jbeta primers. Authors' analysis steps: It was a later analysis that counted 79 million or so unique TCR beta chains, of which approximately 9.9 million were shared. Measured with immunoSEQ multiplex PCR; TCRdb has only the in-frame clones, and not every one. D and trimming come from the DNA, and the V and J calls and clone size come from that table. Counted here are 90,000 to 100,000 clones, approximately 76% occurring once; the ten biggest clones make up around 17%.

The specimen sequenced was PBMCs. The genes are TRBV4-1 and TRBJ2-5, with D hard to call. This clonotype was obtained from a woman in her fifties or sixties in good health and CMV-seropositive. CDR3 nucleotides: TGCGCCAGCAGCCAAGCGATCGCGGCCCAAGAGACCCAGTACTTC. Translated: CASSQAIAAQETQYF.